This T cell receptor beta chain stems from a study of T cell clonotyping in hematopoietic cell transplantation. Study-wide points: Graft donor and pretransplant recipient Inverse Simpson Index values predicted broader posttransplant TCR diversity. Few recipient clonotypes overlapped donors; over 97% were de novo at given depth. Recipient TCR diversity dropped after transplant; expanded clonotypes rose from day 30 to 180.

Time point meaning: recipient sample about 28 days before transplant, after cytoreduction. The method was immunoSEQ multiplex PCR; TCRdb's version includes in-frame clones alone and lacks a portion of them. This table has tens of thousands of clones, about 92% appearing once. In the case of this clone: The target antigen is unknown.

The source of this sequence is a man aged 50-59 years with acute myeloid leukemia. Some clones in this sample may be carry-over from other donors' samples. This material consisted of peripheral blood mononuclear cells, taken before stem cell transplant.

This CDR3 reads CAWTPALSGQVDEQYF. The CDR3 DNA follows: TGTGCCTGGACCCCCGCCCTATCCGGACAGGTGGACGAGCAGTACTTC. The chain joins TRBV30 to TRBJ2-7, with TRBD1 matching 7 bases. Germline V lookup: CDR1 GTSNPN, CDR2 SVGIG (reference sequence). The CDR3 has 16 amino acids. V shed 4 bases and J 5 bases; nucleotides not matched to a gene: 17.